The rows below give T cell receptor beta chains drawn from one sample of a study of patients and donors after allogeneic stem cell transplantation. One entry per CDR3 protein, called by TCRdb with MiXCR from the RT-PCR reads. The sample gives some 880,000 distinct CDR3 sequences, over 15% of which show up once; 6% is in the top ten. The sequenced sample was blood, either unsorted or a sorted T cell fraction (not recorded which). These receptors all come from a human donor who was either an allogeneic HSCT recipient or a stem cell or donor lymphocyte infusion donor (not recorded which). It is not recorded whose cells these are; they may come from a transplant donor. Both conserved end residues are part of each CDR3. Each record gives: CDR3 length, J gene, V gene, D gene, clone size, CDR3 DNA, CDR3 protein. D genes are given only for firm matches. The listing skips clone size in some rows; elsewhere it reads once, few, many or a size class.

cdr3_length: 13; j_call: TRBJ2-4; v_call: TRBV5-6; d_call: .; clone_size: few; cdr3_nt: TGTGCCAGCAGCATGGAAGGGCAAAACATTCAGTACTTC; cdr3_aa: CASSMEGQNIQYF
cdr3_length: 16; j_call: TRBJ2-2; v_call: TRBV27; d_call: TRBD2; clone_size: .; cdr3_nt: TGTGCCAGCAGTTTTAGGACTAGCGGGAACACCGGGGAGCTGTTTTTT; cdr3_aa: CASSFRTSGNTGELFF
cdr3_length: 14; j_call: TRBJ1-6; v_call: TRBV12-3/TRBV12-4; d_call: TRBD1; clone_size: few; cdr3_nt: TGTGCCAGCAGCCTAGGGACAGGGCATTCACCCCTCCACTTT; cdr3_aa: CASSLGTGHSPLHF
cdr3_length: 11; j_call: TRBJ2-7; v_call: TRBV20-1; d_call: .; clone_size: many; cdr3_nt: TGCAGTGCTAGAGAACCCTCCGAGCAGTACTTC; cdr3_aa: CSAREPSEQYF
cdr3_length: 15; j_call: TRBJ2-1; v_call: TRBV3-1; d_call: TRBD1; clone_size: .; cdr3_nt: TGTGCCAGCAGCCAATCGGGACAGGGGAATCATGAGCAGTTCTTC; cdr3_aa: CASSQSGQGNHEQFF
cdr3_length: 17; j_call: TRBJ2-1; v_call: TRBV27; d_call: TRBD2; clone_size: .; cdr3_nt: TGTGCCAGCAGTTCCGGACTAGCGGGGCTCTCCTACAATGAGCAGTTCTTC; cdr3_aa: CASSSGLAGLSYNEQFF
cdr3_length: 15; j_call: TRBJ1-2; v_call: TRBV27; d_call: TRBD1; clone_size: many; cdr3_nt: TGTGCCAGCAGTTTCCTAGGACAGGGAAGCTATGGCTACACCTTC; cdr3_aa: CASSFLGQGSYGYTF
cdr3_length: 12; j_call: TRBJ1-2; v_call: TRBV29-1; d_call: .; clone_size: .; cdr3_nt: TGCAGCGTTGCTGGAGATCTATGGGGCTACACCTTC; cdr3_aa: CSVAGDLWGYTF
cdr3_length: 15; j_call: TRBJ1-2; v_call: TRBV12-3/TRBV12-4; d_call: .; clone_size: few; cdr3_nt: TGTGCCAGCAGTGAGCTACAGGGAAGTCGGTATGGCTACACCTTC; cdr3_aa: CASSELQGSRYGYTF
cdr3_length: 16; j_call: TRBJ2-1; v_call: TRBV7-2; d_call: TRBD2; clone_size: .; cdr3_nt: TGTGCCAGCAGCTTAGCGCTAGCGGATGTTTACAATGAGCAGTTCTTC; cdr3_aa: CASSLALADVYNEQFF
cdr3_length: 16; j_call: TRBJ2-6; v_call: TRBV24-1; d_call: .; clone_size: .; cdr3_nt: TGTGCCACCAGTGATTTGACGCTTTCTGGGGCCAACGTCCTGACTTTC; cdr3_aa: CATSDLTLSGANVLTF
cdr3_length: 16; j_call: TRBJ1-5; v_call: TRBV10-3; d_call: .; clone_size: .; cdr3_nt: TGTGCCATCAGCGAAAACGACGGTAGTAGCAATCAGCCCCAGCATTTT; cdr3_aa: CAISENDGSSNQPQHF
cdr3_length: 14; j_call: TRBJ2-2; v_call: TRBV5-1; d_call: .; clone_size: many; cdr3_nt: TGCGCCAGCAGCTCGGGCAGGGCCACCGGGGAGCTGTTTTTT; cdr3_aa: CASSSGRATGELFF
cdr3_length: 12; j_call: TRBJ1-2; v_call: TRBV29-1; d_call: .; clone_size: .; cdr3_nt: TGCAGCGTTGTCCACGGACGGTTTGGCTACACCTTC; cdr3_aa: CSVVHGRFGYTF
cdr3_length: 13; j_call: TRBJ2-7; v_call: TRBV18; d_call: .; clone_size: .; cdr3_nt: TGTGCCAGCTCACCCGCCCCATCGGTGCAGCAGTACTTC; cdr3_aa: CASSPAPSVQQYF
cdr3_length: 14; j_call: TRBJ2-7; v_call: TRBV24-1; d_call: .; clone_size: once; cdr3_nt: TGTGCCACCAGTTCGGGGCAGGGGCTCCACGAGCAGTACTTC; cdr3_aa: CATSSGQGLHEQYF
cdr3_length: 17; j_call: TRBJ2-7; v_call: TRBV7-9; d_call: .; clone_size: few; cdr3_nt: TGTGCCAGCAGCTTTCTCCGCCCGGTGGGAGGCTCCTACGAGCAGTACTTC; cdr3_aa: CASSFLRPVGGSYEQYF
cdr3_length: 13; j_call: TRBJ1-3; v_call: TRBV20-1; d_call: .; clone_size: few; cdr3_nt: TGCAGTGCTTATCTGGACTCTGGAAACACCATATATTTT; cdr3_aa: CSAYLDSGNTIYF
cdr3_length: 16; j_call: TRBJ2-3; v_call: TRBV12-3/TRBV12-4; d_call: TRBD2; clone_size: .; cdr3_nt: TGTGCCAGCAGTCCGTGGCGGGGGGGTAGCACAGATACGCAGTATTTT; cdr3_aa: CASSPWRGGSTDTQYF
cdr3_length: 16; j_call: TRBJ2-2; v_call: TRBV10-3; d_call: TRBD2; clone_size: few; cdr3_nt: TGTGCCATCAATCCCATAGCGGGATTGAACACCGGGGAGCTGTTTTTT; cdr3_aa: CAINPIAGLNTGELFF
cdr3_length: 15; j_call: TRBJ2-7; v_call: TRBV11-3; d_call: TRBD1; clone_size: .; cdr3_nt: TGTGCCAGCAGCTTATGGGACAGTCGATTCTACGAGCAGTACTTC; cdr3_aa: CASSLWDSRFYEQYF
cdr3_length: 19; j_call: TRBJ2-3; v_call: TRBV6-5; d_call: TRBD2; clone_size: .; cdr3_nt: TGTGCCAGCAGTTACTCGGGACAGGAGATAGCGGGAGGGCCGGATACGCAGTATTTT; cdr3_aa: CASSYSGQEIAGGPDTQYF
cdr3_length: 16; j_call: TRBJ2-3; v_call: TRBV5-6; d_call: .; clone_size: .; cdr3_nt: TGTGCCAGCAGTTCCACCACCAGCTACTACACAGATACGCAGTATTTT; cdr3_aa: CASSSTTSYYTDTQYF